A selection of T cell receptor beta chains follows, all from one sample in a study of tumor-infiltrating lymphocytes in primary liver carcinoma. TCRdb passed the multiplex PCR reads through MiXCR, listing each CDR3 protein once. The table shows about 48,000 distinct CDR3 sequences, with around three quarters occurring only once. Sample: liver tumor tissue from sampling region 3. Receptors originate from a middle-aged man with primary liver carcinoma and hepatitis B virus infection. Each CDR3 is given with its conserved first and last residue. A D gene is named only where the DNA matches it firmly. Some rows have no size entry. The others give once, few or many, or a class for an expanded clone.

>TRBD2|TRBV24-1|TRBJ2-1|NA|15
TGTGCCATCGGCGGGAGGGGAGGGCCCTACAATGAGCAGTTCTTC
CAIGGRGGPYNEQFF
>TRBD1|TRBV20-1|TRBJ1-1|NA|15
TGCAGTGCTAGTGGGACAGGGGTTTCGGTCACTGAAGCTTTCTTT
CSASGTGVSVTEAFF
>TRBD1|TRBV2|TRBJ1-2|few|13
TGTGCCAGCAGACCAACAGGGGGAAGTGGCTACACCTTC
CASRPTGGSGYTF
>NA|TRBV11-2|TRBJ2-2|NA|16
TGTGCCAGCAGCTTAGTGGTACTAGTGGGAACCGGGGAGCTATTTTTT
CASSLVVLVGTGELFF
>TRBD2|TRBV11-1|TRBJ2-1|NA|17
TGTACCAGTAGCCTGGGACTAGCGGGGGAAGTTGATAATGAGCAGTTCTTC
CTSSLGLAGEVDNEQFF
>NA|TRBV6-1|TRBJ2-7|NA|13
TGTACCACTCAGCACGGGAGCTCCTACGAGCAGTACTTC
CTTQHGSSYEQYF
>NA|TRBV29-1|TRBJ2-1|NA|13
TGCAGCATAGCCGGGACATGGGGTCTAGAGCAGTTCTTC
CSIAGTWGLEQFF
>NA|TRBV12-3/TRBV12-4|TRBJ2-7|NA|15
TGTGCCAGCAGTGTCCCTATTGGGGGGTCCTGCGAGCAGTACTTC
CASSVPIGGSCEQYF
>TRBD2|TRBV6-2/TRBV6-3|TRBJ2-3|NA|13
TGCGCCAGCAGCTGGGGACTAGCGAATGCGCAGTATTTT
CASSWGLANAQYF
>NA|TRBV11-2|TRBJ2-1|NA|15
TGTACCAGTAGCCCTCATGGGGAGCTCAACAATGAGCAGTTCTTC
CTSSPHGELNNEQFF
>TRBD2|TRBV11-2|TRBJ2-1|NA|17
TGTACCAGCAACTTAGAGGCTGCTAGCGGGGGGGCCAATGAGCAGTTCTTC
CTSNLEAASGGANEQFF
>NA|TRBV11-2|TRBJ2-2|NA|17
TGTGCTAGCAGCTCCCGAAAGGGGCGAGCGGACACCGGGGAGCTGCTTTTT
CASSSRKGRADTGELLF
>TRBD1|TRBV6-1|TRBJ1-2|NA|16
TGTGCTAACAGTGAAAGGGTGGATACAGGGGATCATGGCTACACCTTC
CANSERVDTGDHGYTF
>TRBD1|TRBV6-5|TRBJ2-1|NA|17
TGTGTCAGCAGGTCAAGGCAGGGGGCCCTACAGTTAAATGAGCAGCTCTTC
CVSRSRQGALQLNEQLF
>NA|TRBV6-5|TRBJ2-1|NA|15
TGTGCCAGCGGGGAATACAGGAGCTCCTACGATGGGCAGTTCTTC
CASGEYRSSYDGQFF
>NA|TRBV5-6|TRBJ1-2|NA|15
TGTGCCGGCAGCTCACAGGAGGCTAGGAACTATGGCTACACCTTC
CAGSSQEARNYGYTF
>TRBD1|TRBV10-2|TRBJ1-1|many|13
TGCGCCAGCAGCTATGACAGGGTCACTGAAGCTTTCTTT
CASSYDRVTEAFF
>NA|TRBV4-1|TRBJ2-6|NA|17
TGCGCCAGCAGCCGAGGTCCAGGAGCCACTGGGGCCAACCTCCTGGCTTTC
CASSRGPGATGANLLAF
>TRBD2|TRBV29-1|TRBJ2-3|NA|16
TGCAGCTCCACCGGGACTAGCGGGACCATCATAGATACGCGGTATTTT
CSSTGTSGTIIDTRYF
>NA|TRBV11-2|TRBJ2-1|NA|16
TGCGCCAGCAGCTCGGATATCGGACTTGCCATGGGTGAGCAGTTCTTC
CASSSDIGLAMGEQFF
>NA|TRBV12-3/TRBV12-4|TRBJ2-2|NA|15
TGTGCCAGCAGCATCGGACACCCGAACTCCGGGGAGCTGTTTTTT
CASSIGHPNSGELFF
>TRBD2|TRBV10-3|TRBJ2-3|NA|15
TGTACCACCTTAAAGGTAGCGGGAATCACAGATACGCAGTATTTT
CTTLKVAGITDTQYF
>NA|TRBV29-1|TRBJ1-1|NA|10
TGCAGCGTTCTCGTCACTGAAACTTTCTTT
CSVLVTETFF
>TRBD1|TRBV11-2|TRBJ2-2|NA|17
TGTGCCAGCAGCTCTGATCGGGACAGGGTCGACGCCGGGGAGCTGTTTTTT
CASSSDRDRVDAGELFF
>NA|TRBV28|TRBJ2-7|NA|13
TGTGCCAGCAACGGGCAGGGGTCGAACGAACAGTACTTC
CASNGQGSNEQYF